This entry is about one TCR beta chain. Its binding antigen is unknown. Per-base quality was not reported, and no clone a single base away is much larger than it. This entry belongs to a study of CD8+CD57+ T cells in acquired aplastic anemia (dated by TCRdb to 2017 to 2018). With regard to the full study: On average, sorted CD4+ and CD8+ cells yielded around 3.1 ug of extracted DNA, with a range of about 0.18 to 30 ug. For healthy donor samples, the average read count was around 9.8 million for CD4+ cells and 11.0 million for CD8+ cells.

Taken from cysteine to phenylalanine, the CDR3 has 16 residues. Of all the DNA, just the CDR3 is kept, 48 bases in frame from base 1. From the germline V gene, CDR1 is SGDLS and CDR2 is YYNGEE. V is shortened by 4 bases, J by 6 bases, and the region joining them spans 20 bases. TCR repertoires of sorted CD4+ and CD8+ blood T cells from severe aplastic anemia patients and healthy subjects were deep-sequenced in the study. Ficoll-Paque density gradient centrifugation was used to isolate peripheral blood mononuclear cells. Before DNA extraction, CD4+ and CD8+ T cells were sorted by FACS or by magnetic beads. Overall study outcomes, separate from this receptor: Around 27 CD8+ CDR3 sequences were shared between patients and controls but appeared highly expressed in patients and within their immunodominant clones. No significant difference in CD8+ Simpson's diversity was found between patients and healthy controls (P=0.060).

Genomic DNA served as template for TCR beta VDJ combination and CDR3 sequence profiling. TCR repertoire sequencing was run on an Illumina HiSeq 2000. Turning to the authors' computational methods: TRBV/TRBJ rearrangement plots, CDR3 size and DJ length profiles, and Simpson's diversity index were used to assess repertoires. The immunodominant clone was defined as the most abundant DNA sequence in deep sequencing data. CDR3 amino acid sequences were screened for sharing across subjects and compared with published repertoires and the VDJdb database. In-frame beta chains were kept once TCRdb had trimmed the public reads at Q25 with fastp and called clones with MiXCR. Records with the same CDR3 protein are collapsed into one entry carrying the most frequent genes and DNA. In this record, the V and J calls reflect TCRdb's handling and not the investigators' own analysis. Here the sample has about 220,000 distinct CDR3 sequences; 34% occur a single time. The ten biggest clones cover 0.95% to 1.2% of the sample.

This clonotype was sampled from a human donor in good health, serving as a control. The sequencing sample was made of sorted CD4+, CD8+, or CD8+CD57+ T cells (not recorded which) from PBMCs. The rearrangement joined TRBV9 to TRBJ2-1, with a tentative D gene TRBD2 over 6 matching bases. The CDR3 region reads CASSMLPGLKSNEQFF. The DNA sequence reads TGTGCCAGCAGCATGCTACCGGGACTCAAGAGCAATGAGCAGTTCTTC.